These T cell receptor beta chains were read from a single sample in a study of T-cell reconstitution after alpha-beta-depleted transplantation in children. TCRdb recomputed calls from the PCR reads with MiXCR, one row per CDR3 protein. The sample includes 150,000 to 200,000 distinct CDR3 sequences, 11% of them seen just once. Material: PBMCs, obtained before TCRalphabeta/CD19-depleted stem cell transplant. All receptors come from a boy aged 2 to 10 with acute myeloid leukemia, due to receive a stem cell transplant. Each CDR3 is given with its conserved first and last residue. A D gene is named only where the DNA matches it firmly. Some rows mark clone size as missing; the rest say once, few, many or name a class of expanded clone.

v_call	d_call	j_call	clone_size	cdr3_aa	cdr3_nt
TRBV5-1	.	TRBJ2-7	many	CASSLGPDVINEQYF	TGCGCCAGCAGCTTGGGGCCCGATGTTATAAACGAGCAGTACTTC
TRBV20-1	.	TRBJ2-1	many	CSARPRGSLYNEQFF	TGCAGTGCTAGACCCCGGGGCTCCCTTTACAATGAGCAGTTCTTC
TRBV2	.	TRBJ1-5	many	CASSLTGFNQPQHF	TGTGCCAGCAGCCTTACAGGATTTAACCAGCCCCAGCATTTT
TRBV25-1	.	TRBJ2-5	many	CASSEGQGLGEWETQYF	TGTGCCAGCAGTGAGGGTCAGGGCCTCGGGGAATGGGAGACCCAGTACTTC
TRBV4-1	TRBD2	TRBJ2-7	many	CASSQAMLAGSYEQYF	TGCGCCAGCAGCCAAGCAATGTTAGCGGGATCCTACGAGCAGTACTTC
TRBV5-1	TRBD1	TRBJ1-3	.	CASSSDDRVSGNTIYF	TGCGCCAGCAGCTCGGACGACAGGGTCTCTGGAAACACCATATATTTT
TRBV15	TRBD2	TRBJ2-3	many	CATSRGTSGRLDTQYF	TGTGCCACCAGCAGAGGGACTAGCGGGAGGCTAGATACGCAGTATTTT
TRBV20-1	TRBD2	TRBJ2-5	few	CSARAGGPSETQYF	TGCAGTGCTAGAGCGGGAGGGCCATCAGAGACCCAGTACTTC
TRBV19	.	TRBJ2-7	many	CASSLFGGGSYEQYF	TGTGCCAGTAGCCTCTTCGGCGGTGGTTCCTACGAGCAGTACTTC
TRBV12-3/TRBV12-4	.	TRBJ2-5	many	CASSLSLATRRETQYF	TGTGCCAGCAGTCTATCACTAGCTACGAGGCGGGAGACCCAGTACTTC
TRBV30	TRBD1	TRBJ1-1	.	CAWSVGRGLDEAFF	TGTGCCTGGAGTGTCGGCAGGGGGCTTGATGAAGCTTTCTTT
TRBV2	TRBD1	TRBJ2-7	.	CASGGQGAYEQYF	TGTGCCAGCGGCGGGCAGGGGGCCTACGAGCAGTACTTC
TRBV5-1	.	TRBJ2-7	few	CASSSRGEDSYEQYF	TGCGCCAGCAGCTCCAGGGGGGAGGACTCCTACGAGCAGTACTTC
TRBV5-1	TRBD1	TRBJ2-1	many	CASSLGDSYNEQFF	TGCGCCAGCAGCTTGGGGGACAGCTACAATGAGCAGTTCTTC
TRBV14	.	TRBJ1-1	many	CASSLQGTSYTEAFF	TGTGCCAGCAGTCTACAGGGCACAAGCTACACTGAAGCTTTCTTT
TRBV12-3/TRBV12-4	.	TRBJ1-6	many	CASSPGALSSPLHF	TGTGCCAGCAGCCCCGGGGCCCTTAGTTCACCCCTCCACTTT
TRBV7-9	.	TRBJ1-5	many	CASSLWTQGRNQPQHF	TGTGCCAGCAGCTTATGGACCCAGGGAAGGAATCAGCCCCAGCATTTT
TRBV3-1	.	TRBJ1-2	many	CASSQDTGRTF	TGTGCCAGCAGCCAAGATACAGGACGTACCTTC
TRBV12-3/TRBV12-4	.	TRBJ2-1	many	CASSLRGGTYNEQFF	TGTGCCAGCAGTCTCCGGGGCGGGACCTACAATGAGCAGTTCTTC
TRBV12-3/TRBV12-4	TRBD1	TRBJ1-5	many	CASRGQGAKQPQHF	TGTGCCAGCAGGGGGCAGGGGGCAAAGCAGCCCCAGCATTTT
TRBV20-1	TRBD1	TRBJ2-7	many	CSASNRGVSYEQYF	TGCAGTGCTAGTAACAGGGGGGTGTCCTACGAGCAGTACTTC
TRBV7-9	TRBD1	TRBJ1-2	many	CASSSRDRDGYTF	TGTGCCAGCAGCTCCCGGGACAGGGATGGCTACACCTTC
TRBV2	.	TRBJ2-2	once	CASSDVGGTGELFF	TGTGCCAGCAGTGATGTAGGAGGGACCGGGGAGCTGTTTTTT
TRBV9	TRBD1	TRBJ2-6	many	CASSPEGQGATGANVLTF	TGTGCCAGCAGCCCAGAGGGGCAGGGGGCGACCGGGGCCAACGTCCTGACTTTC
TRBV7-9	.	TRBJ1-1	many	CASSNGGTEAFF	TGTGCCAGCAGCAACGGGGGCACTGAAGCTTTCTTT
TRBV7-6	TRBD2	TRBJ2-1	many	CASSSLTSGTFNEQFF	TGTGCCAGCAGCTCACTTACTAGCGGGACCTTCAATGAGCAGTTCTTC
TRBV28	.	TRBJ1-6	many	CASISDRQSPLHF	TGTGCCAGCATTTCCGACAGGCAGTCACCCCTCCACTTT
TRBV15	TRBD2	TRBJ2-3	many	CATSRVAASGRALPDTQYF	TGTGCCACCAGCAGAGTGGCGGCTAGCGGGAGGGCCTTACCAGATACGCAGTATTTT
TRBV29-1	TRBD1	TRBJ2-5	many	CSVDRTGGYETQYF	TGCAGCGTTGATAGGACAGGGGGCTATGAGACCCAGTACTTC
TRBV24-1	TRBD1	TRBJ2-3	many	CATSYGSGGLTDTQYF	TGTGCCACCAGTTATGGGTCAGGGGGCTTGACAGATACGCAGTATTTT
TRBV3-1	.	TRBJ2-7	many	CASSQYYEQYF	TGTGCCAGCAGCCAGTACTACGAGCAGTACTTC
TRBV12-3/TRBV12-4	TRBD2	TRBJ2-1	many	CASSLERGETPNSYNEQFF	TGTGCCAGCAGTTTAGAGCGGGGGGAAACCCCGAACTCCTACAATGAGCAGTTCTTC
TRBV7-2	TRBD1	TRBJ1-2	.	CASSAVPGQVTNFGYTF	TGTGCCAGCAGCGCCGTCCCGGGACAGGTTACGAACTTTGGCTACACCTTC
TRBV5-4	.	TRBJ1-2	many	CASSFSMARGRWGYTF	TGTGCCAGCAGCTTTAGTATGGCCAGGGGAAGATGGGGCTACACCTTC
TRBV11-2	.	TRBJ1-6	many	CASSSGQNNSPLHF	TGTGCCAGCAGCTCGGGACAAAATAATTCACCCCTCCACTTT
TRBV27	.	TRBJ1-2	many	CASSFEGGANYGYTF	TGTGCCAGCAGTTTTGAGGGGGGAGCTAACTATGGCTACACCTTC
TRBV18	.	TRBJ1-5	.	CASSRGQGQPQHF	TGTGCCAGCTCACGAGGGCAGGGTCAGCCCCAGCATTTT
TRBV20-1	.	TRBJ2-1	many	CSARDWVGVQSSYNEQFF	TGCAGTGCTAGAGATTGGGTTGGGGTCCAAAGCTCCTACAATGAGCAGTTCTTC
TRBV20-1	TRBD1	TRBJ2-1	many	CSAQPGQGHNEQFF	TGCAGTGCCCAACCGGGACAGGGACACAATGAGCAGTTCTTC
TRBV20-1	.	TRBJ1-6	.	CSAPTSSYSSPLHF	TGCAGTGCCCCGACATCCTCCTATAGTTCCCCCCTCCACTTT
TRBV18	.	TRBJ2-7	many	CASSPPSASYEQYF	TGTGCCAGCTCCCCCCCATCGGCCTCCTACGAGCAGTACTTC
TRBV20-1	.	TRBJ2-5	medium-sized	CSARDLRGTTETQYF	TGCAGTGCTAGAGACCTCAGGGGGACTACCGAGACCCAGTACTTC
TRBV12-3/TRBV12-4	.	TRBJ1-2	many	CASSLAGSYYGYTF	TGTGCCAGCAGTTTAGCGGGCAGTTACTATGGCTACACCTTC
TRBV4-1	.	TRBJ2-3	many	CASSPPREIAVATQYF	TGCGCCAGCAGCCCACCGAGAGAGATAGCGGTAGCTACGCAGTATTTT